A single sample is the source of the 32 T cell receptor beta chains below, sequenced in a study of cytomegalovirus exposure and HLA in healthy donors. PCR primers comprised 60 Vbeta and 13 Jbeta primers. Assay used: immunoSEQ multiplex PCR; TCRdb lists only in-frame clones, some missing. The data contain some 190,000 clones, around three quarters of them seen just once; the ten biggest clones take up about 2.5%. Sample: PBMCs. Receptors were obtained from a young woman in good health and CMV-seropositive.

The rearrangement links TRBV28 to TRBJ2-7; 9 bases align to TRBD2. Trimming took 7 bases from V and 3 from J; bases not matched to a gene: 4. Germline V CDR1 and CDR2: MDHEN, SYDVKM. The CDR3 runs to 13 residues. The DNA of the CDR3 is TGTGCCAGCACGGGACTAGCCAACTACGAGCAGTACTTC. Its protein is CASTGLANYEQYF.

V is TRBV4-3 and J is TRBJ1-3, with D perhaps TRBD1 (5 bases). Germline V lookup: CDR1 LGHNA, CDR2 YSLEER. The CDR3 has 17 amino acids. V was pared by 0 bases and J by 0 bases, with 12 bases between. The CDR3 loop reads CASSQEEDIYSGNTIYF. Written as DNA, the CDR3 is TGCGCCAGCAGCCAAGAAGAGGACATCTACTCTGGAAACACCATATATTTT.

The CDR3 DNA sequence: TGTGCCAGCAGTCGGGGTTTGGAGACCCAGTACTTC. It encodes CASSRGLETQYF. The chain joins TRBV6-5 to TRBJ2-5; TRBD2 is a possible D gene (5 bases). Germline V lookup: CDR1 MNHEY, CDR2 SVGAGI. Trimming pared 5 bases from V and 5 bases from J, leaving 9 bases between. The length of the CDR3 is 12 residues.

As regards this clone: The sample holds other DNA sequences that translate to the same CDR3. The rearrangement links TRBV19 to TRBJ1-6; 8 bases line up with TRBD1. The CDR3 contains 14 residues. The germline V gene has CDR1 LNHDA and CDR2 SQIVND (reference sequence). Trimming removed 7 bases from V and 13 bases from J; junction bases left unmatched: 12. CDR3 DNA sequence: TGTGCCAGTATGAAGGGACAGGAGGGTTCGCCCCTCCACTTT. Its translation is CASMKGQEGSPLHF.

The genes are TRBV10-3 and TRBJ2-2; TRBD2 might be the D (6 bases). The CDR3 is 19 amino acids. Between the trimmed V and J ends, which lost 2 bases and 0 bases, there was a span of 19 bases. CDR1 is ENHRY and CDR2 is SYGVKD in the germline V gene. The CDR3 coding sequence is TGTGCCATCAGTGAGCCCCAGGGACTCAGAGGCGCGAACACCGGGGAGCTGTTTTTT. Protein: CAISEPQGLRGANTGELFF.

CDR3 sequence: CATSRDPGQGVVSPLHF. The CDR3 DNA reads TGTGCCACCAGCAGAGACCCGGGACAGGGGGTGGTCTCACCCCTCCACTTT. The chain has TRBV15 and TRBJ1-6, with 11 positions matching TRBD1. The germline V gene has CDR1 LNHNV and CDR2 YYDKDF (reference sequence). J lost 10 bases, V lost 0 bases, and 8 bases had no gene match. CDR3 length equals 17 residues.

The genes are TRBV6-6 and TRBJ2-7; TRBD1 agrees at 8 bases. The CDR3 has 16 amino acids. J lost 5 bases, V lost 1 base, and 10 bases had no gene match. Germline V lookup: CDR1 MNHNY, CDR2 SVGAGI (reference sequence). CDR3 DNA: TGTGCCAGCAGTTACTACGGACAGGGTAGTGGCCACGAGCAGTACTTC. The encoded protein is CASSYYGQGSGHEQYF.

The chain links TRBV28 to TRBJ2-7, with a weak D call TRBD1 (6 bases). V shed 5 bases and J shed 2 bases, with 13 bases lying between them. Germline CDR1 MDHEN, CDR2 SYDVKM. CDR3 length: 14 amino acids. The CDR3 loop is CASSRLQGPYEQYF. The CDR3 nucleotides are TGTGCCAGCAGTAGGTTACAGGGACCCTACGAGCAGTACTTC. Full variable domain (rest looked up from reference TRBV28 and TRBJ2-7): DVKVTQSSRYLVKRTGEKVFLECVQDMDHENMFWYRQDPGLGLRLIYFSYDVKMKEKGDIPEGYSVSREKKERFSLILESASTNQTSMYLCASSRLQGPYEQYFGPGTRLTVT.

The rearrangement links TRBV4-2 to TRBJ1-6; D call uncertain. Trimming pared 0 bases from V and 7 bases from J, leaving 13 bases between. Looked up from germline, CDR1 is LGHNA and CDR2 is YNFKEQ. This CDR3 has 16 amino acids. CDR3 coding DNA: TGTGCCAGCAGCCAAGATTTGGACGAGCGGAATTCACCCCTCCACTTT. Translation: CASSQDLDERNSPLHF.

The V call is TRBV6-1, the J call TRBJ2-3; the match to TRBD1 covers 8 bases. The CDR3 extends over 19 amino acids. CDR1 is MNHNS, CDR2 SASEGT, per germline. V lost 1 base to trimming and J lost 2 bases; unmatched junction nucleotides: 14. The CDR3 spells CASSEESQGAYLVTDTQYF. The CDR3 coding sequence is TGTGCCAGCAGTGAAGAGAGTCAGGGGGCGTATTTGGTCACAGATACGCAGTATTTT.

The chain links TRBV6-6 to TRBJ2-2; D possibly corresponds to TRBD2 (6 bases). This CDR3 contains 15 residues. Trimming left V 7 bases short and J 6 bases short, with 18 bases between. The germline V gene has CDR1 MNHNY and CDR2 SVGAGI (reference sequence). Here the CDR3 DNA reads TGTGCCAGCAAGGAGGGTGCGGCTGGGTCCGGGGAGCTGTTTTTT. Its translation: CASKEGAAGSGELFF.

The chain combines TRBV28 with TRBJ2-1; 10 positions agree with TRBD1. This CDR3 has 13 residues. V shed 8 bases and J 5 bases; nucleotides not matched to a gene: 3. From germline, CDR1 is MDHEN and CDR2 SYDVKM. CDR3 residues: CASLDRGNNEQFF. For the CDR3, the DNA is TGTGCCAGCCTGGACAGGGGGAACAATGAGCAGTTCTTC. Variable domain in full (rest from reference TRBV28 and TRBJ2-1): DVKVTQSSRYLVKRTGEKVFLECVQDMDHENMFWYRQDPGLGLRLIYFSYDVKMKEKGDIPEGYSVSREKKERFSLILESASTNQTSMYLCASLDRGNNEQFFGPGTRLTVL.

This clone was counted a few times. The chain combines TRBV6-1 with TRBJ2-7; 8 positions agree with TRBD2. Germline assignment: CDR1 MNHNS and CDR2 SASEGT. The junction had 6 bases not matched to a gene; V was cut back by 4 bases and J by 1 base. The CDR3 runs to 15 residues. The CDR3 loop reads CASSAIAGSSYEQYF. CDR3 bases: TGTGCCAGCAGTGCTATAGCGGGGTCTTCCTACGAGCAGTACTTC.

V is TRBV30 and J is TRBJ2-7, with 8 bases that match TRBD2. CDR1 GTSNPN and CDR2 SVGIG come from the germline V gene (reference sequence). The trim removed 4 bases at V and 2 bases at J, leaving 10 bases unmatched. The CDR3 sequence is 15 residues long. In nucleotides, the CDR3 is TGTGCCTGGAATTCCGGCGGGGGGTTAGCCTACGAGCAGTACTTC. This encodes CAWNSGGGLAYEQYF.

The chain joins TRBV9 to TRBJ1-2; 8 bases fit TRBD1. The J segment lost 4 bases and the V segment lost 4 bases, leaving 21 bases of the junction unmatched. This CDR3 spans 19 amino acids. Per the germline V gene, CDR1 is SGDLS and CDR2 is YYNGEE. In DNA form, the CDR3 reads TGTGCCAGCAGCAATGAAGTTTGGCCAGGGGGCAGAACGAGCTATGGCTACACCTTC. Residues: CASSNEVWPGGRTSYGYTF.

CDR3 residues: CASSLATGNQPQHF. In DNA, the CDR3 is TGTGCCAGCAGCTTAGCGACGGGAAATCAGCCCCAGCATTTT. The chain is built from TRBV7-9 and TRBJ1-5; D is ambiguous. Germline V gene data show CDR1 as SEHNR and CDR2 as FQNEAQ (reference sequence). V lost 0 bases, J lost 4 bases, and 7 bases lay in between. The CDR3 is 14 residues long.

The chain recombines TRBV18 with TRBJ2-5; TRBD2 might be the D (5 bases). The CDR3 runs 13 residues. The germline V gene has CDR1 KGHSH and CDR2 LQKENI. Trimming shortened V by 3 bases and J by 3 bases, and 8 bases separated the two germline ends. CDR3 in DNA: TGTGCCAGCTCACCCGGGGTGGAAGAGACCCAGTACTTC. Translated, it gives CASSPGVEETQYF.

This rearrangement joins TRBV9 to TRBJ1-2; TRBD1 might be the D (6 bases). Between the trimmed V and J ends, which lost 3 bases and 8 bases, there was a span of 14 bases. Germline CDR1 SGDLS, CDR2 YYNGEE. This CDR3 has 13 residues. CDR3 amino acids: CASSAGTQEGYTF. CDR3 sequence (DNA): TGTGCCAGCAGCGCCGGGACACAGGAGGGCTACACCTTC.

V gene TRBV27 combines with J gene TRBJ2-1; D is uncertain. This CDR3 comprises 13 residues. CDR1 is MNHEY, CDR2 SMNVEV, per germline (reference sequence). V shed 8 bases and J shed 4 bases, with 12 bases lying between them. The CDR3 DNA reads TGTGCCAGCGCGTGGGCCAGATACAATGAGCAGTTCTTC. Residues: CASAWARYNEQFF.

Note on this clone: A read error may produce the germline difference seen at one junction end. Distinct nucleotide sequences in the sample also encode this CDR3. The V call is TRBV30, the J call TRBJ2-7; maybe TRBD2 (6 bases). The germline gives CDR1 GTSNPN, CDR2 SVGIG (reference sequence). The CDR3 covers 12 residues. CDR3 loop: CAWTVRGYEQYF. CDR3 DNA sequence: TGTGCCTGGACGGTGCGGGGCTACGAACAGTACTTC.

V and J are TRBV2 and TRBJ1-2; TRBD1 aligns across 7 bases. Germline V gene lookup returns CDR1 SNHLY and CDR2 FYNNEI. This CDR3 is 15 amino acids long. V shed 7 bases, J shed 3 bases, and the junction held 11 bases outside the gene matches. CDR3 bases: TGTGCCAGCAATGCCTATCCCACAGGGGACTATGGCTACACCTTC. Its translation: CASNAYPTGDYGYTF. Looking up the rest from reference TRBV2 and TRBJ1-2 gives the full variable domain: EPEVTQTPSHQVTQMGQEVILRCVPISNHLYFYWYRQILGQKVEFLVSFYNNEISEKSEIFDDQFSVERPDGSNFTLKIRSTKLEDSAMYFCASNAYPTGDYGYTFGSGTRLTVV.

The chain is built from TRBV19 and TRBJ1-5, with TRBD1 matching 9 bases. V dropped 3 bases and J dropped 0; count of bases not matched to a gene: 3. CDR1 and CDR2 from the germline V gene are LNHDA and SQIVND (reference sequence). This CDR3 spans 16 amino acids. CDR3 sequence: CASSIGTGYSNQPQHF. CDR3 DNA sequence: TGTGCCAGTAGTATCGGGACAGGGTATAGCAATCAGCCCCAGCATTTT.

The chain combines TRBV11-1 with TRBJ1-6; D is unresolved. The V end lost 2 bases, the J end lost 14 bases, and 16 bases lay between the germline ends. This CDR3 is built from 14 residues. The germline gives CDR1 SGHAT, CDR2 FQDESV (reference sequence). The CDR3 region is CASSLTAEPPALHF. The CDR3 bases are TGTGCCAGCAGCTTAACCGCGGAACCACCGGCCCTCCACTTT.

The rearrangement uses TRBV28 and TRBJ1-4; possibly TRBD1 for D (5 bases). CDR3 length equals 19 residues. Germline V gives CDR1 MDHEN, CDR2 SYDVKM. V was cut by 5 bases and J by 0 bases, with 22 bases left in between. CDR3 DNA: TGTGCCAGCAGTCCCACAGGACGTTTCGGAGACCCAACTAATGAAAAACTGTTTTTT. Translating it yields CASSPTGRFGDPTNEKLFF.

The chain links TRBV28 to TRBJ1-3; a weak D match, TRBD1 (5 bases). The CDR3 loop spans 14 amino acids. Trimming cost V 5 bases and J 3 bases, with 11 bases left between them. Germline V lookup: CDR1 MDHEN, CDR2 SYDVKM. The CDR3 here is CASSPPGVGNTIYF. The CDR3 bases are TGTGCCAGCAGTCCGCCGGGGGTTGGAAACACCATATATTTT.

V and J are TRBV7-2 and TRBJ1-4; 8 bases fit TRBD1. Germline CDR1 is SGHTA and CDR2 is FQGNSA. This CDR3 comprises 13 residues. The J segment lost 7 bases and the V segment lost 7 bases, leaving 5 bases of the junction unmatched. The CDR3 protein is CASTRGRGEKLFF. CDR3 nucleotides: TGTGCCAGCACCAGGGGGCGAGGTGAAAAACTGTTTTTT. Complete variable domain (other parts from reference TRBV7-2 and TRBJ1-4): GAGVSQSPSNKVTEKGKDVELRCDPISGHTALYWYRQSLGQGLEFLIYFQGNSAPDKSGLPSDRFSAERTGGSVSTLTIQRTQQEDSAVYLCASTRGRGEKLFFGSGTQLSVL.

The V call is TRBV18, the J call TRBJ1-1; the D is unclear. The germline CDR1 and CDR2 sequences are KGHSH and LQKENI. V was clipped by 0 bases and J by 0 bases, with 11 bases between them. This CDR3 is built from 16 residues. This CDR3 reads CASSPPYAAMNTEAFF. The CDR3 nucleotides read TGTGCCAGCTCACCACCGTACGCAGCGATGAACACTGAAGCTTTCTTT.

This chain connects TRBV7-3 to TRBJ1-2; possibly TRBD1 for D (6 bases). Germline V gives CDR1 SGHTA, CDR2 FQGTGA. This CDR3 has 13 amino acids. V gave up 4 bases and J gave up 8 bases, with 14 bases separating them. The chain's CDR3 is CASSCPRGFGYTF. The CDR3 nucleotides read TGTGCCAGCAGCTGCCCGAGGGGGTTCGGCTACACCTTC.

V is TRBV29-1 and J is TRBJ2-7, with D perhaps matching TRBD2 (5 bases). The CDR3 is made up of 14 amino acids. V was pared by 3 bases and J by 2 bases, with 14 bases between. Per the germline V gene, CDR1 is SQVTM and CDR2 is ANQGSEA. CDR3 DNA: TGCAGCGTTGAGACCCGAGGGCCCACCTACGAGCAGTACTTC. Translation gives CSVETRGPTYEQYF.

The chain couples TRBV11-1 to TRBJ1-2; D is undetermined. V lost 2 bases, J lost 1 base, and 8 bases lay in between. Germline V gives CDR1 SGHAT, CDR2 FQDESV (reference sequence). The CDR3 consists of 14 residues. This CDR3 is CASSLSGNNYGYTF. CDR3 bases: TGTGCCAGCAGCTTAAGCGGCAATAACTATGGCTACACCTTC.

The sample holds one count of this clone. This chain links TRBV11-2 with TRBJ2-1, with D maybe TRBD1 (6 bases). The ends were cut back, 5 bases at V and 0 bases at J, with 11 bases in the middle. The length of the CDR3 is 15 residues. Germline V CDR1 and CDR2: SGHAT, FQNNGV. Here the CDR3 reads CASSTDRSSYNEQFF. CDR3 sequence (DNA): TGTGCCAGCAGCACAGACAGGAGCTCCTACAATGAGCAGTTCTTC.

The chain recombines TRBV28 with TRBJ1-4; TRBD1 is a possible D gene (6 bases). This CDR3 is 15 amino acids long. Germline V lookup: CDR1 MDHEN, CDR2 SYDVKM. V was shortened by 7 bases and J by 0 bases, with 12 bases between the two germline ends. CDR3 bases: TGTGCCAGCAAGGACAGCCAAGCAACTAATGAAAAACTGTTTTTT. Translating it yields CASKDSQATNEKLFF.